A selection of T cell receptor beta chains follows, all from one sample in a study of graft-versus-host responses after intestinal transplantation. This table comes from immunoSEQ multiplex PCR, and its TCRdb copy is limited to in-frame clones, with some not included. The sample yields more than 95,000 clones, 90% seen once. These receptors have no known antigen. The sample consisted of unstimulated CD4+ T cells sorted from spleen or lymph node cells, taken before intestinal transplant. These receptors came from a human donor who received an intestinal transplant. Both conserved end residues are part of each CDR3. Where a row states a size, it is once, few, many or the class of an expanded clone; other rows omit it.

v_call	clone_size	j_call	cdr3_aa
TRBV19	.	TRBJ2-2	CASRRTSGIGELFF
TRBV28	.	TRBJ2-1	CASSFWREDNEQFF
TRBV5-1	.	TRBJ2-5	CASSLVQGFQETQYF
TRBV7-2	.	TRBJ2-7	CASSLGHFLEQYF
TRBV10-2	.	TRBJ1-2	CASSQQSYGYTF
TRBV7-9	.	TRBJ2-7	CASSLAGGYEQYF
TRBV18	once	TRBJ2-1	CASSPRTSGSMSYNEQFF
TRBV7-9	.	TRBJ1-1	CASSPEAFF
TRBV6-1	.	TRBJ2-5	CASSLLYQETQYF
TRBV2	.	TRBJ2-7	CASSEGGGVLAWYEQYF
TRBV4-3	.	TRBJ2-3	CASSQDRGLSTDTQYF
TRBV28	once	TRBJ2-7	CASSSAHRDRGLGEQYF
TRBV29-1	.	TRBJ2-1	CSVIKLAGGHNEQFF
TRBV6-6	.	TRBJ2-7	CASSYSRDRGNEQYF
TRBV5-1	.	TRBJ2-1	CASSLAFNSYNEQFF
TRBV6-6	once	.	CASSYGQGGEQYF
TRBV29-1	.	TRBJ2-3	CSVEGRGAGDTQYF
TRBV5-6	.	TRBJ2-2	CASSSGTGRTGELFF
TRBV28	.	TRBJ1-5	CASSWRGPQHF
TRBV5-5	.	TRBJ2-1	CASRWGLSSSYNEQFF
TRBV9	.	TRBJ1-2	CASSPSGLYGYTF
TRBV2	.	TRBJ1-5	CASSPDRGDQPQHF
TRBV6-5	.	TRBJ1-2	CASSYYAGNYGYTF
TRBV30	.	TRBJ1-5	CAWSAWDRNNQPQHF
TRBV5-5	few	TRBJ2-1	CASSPSSGGFRYNEQFF
TRBV5-6	.	TRBJ2-3	CASSFREGSDTQYF
TRBV5-1	.	TRBJ2-7	CASSFGQVNHEQYF
TRBV6-4	once	TRBJ2-2	CASSGDWNTGELFF
TRBV28	.	TRBJ1-2	CASSPTVFFTATLNGYTF
TRBV11-2	.	TRBJ1-2	CASSFRDRVGYTF
TRBV7-2	.	TRBJ2-4	CASSLVGLAGGPKNIQYF
TRBV11-2	.	TRBJ2-7	CASSSRQGSPYEQYF
TRBV27	.	TRBJ2-7	CASSQGRQGGSYEQYF
TRBV11-2	.	TRBJ2-2	CASSSGPAGELFF
TRBV30	.	TRBJ2-3	CAWTFGGSTDTQYF
TRBV18	.	TRBJ2-2	CASSPGLARSIGELFF
TRBV11-2	.	TRBJ1-4	CASSFRGNQEKLFF
TRBV7-9	.	TRBJ2-3	CASSPGPFLAKPTDTQYF
TRBV12-5	.	TRBJ2-3	CASGLTWNLGQGRTDTQYF
TRBV6-1	.	TRBJ1-2	CASSKTGTSGYTF
TRBV2	.	TRBJ2-2	CASSPNRGITGELFF